Sequencing of this TCR beta chain was carried out in a study of human T cells and chemical hapten exposure. Looking at the study overall: Sensitization was performed using 2% DPC on a 2 cm by 2 cm upper inner arm skin site.

The study's library attached unique molecular identifiers to single cDNA molecules. In TCRdb, the RACE reads were re-called with MiXCR into one record per CDR3 protein. This sample carries approximately 84,000 distinct CDR3 sequences, around 9.6% of them seen once, and the ten largest clones take 2% to 2.5%. Trimming left V 5 bases short and J 4 bases short, with 8 bases between. This CDR3 spans 12 amino acids. The V gene's germline CDR1 is ENHRY and CDR2 SYGVKD. A note on this clonotype: Antigen specificity is unknown.

As for time point: patch test 2, 6 weeks after DPC sensitization. Described treatment: therapeutic diphenylcyclopropenone sensitization with weekly scalp DPC. Unfractionated whole blood yielded total RNA. Study-level findings and limits: No alteration of TCRs above 1 in 1000 frequency was seen with DPC sensitization.

This clonotype originated in a woman in her twenties or thirties with alopecia areata. Some clones in this sample may be carry-over from other donors' samples. V and J are TRBV10-3 and TRBJ1-1; D is unresolved. Sequences were derived from whole blood, sampled in connection with sensitization to the hapten diphenylcyclopropenone (DPC). The CDR3 DNA sequence: TGTGCCATCAGTACGATAAGCACTGAAGCTTTCTTT. Protein product: CAISTISTEAFF.